This T cell receptor beta chain derives from a study of blood T cell repertoires in COVID-19. About the study: Nucleic acid was either cDNA or gDNA, and it came from T cells, B-cell-depleted T cells, or PBMCs.

Under the authors' procedure: How many nucleated cells were present was estimated from reference gene primer amplification. The data were produced by immunoSEQ multiplex PCR, yet TCRdb's version contains in-frame clones alone and is incomplete. Clone size and the V and J calls come from that table; the DNA yielded D and trimming. Among 110,000 or so clones listed, more than 75% were seen once. Between the trimmed V and J ends, which lost 6 bases and 6 bases, there was a span of 9 bases. The CDR3 length is 12 residues. CDR1 and CDR2 from the germline V gene are SNHLY and FYNNEI. This receptor was identified in a man aged 35 to 55 with acute or convalescent COVID-19. The specimen sequenced was peripheral blood. This chain links TRBV2 with TRBJ1-5, with D perhaps matching TRBD1 (5 bases). CDR3 amino acids: CASRTQGQPQHF. The CDR3 DNA is TGTGCCAGCAGGACCCAGGGTCAGCCCCAGCATTTT.